This passage covers 26 T cell receptor beta chains from one sample sequenced in a study of response to subunit inactivated influenza vaccine (dated by TCRdb to the late 2010s). Libraries were built with RT-PCR. The instrument given in TCRdb is Illumina HiSeq 2500. TCRdb reran the public reads through fastp at Q25 and MiXCR, keeping productive beta chains. Records with the same CDR3 protein are collapsed into one entry carrying the most frequent genes and DNA. The sample table contains around 600,000 distinct CDR3 sequences; only one count was recorded for approximately 11% of them. Approximately 9.9% of the sample comes from the top ten. This same sample was also part of a study on T cells expressing NK-cell markers. The second investigation adds: TCR beta cDNA libraries were prepared using 5'RACE template switching, which introduced a universal primer site and unique molecular identifiers.

The sample here was PBMCs from blood, taken on the day of vaccination. Every receptor here comes from a man between 50 and 59 years old who received an inactivated influenza vaccine. Donor details come from another sample of the same person, matched by shared clones.

This clonotype was observed at least ten times. The chain joins TRBV5-1 to TRBJ2-1; a possible D gene is TRBD2 (5 bases). Trimming shortened V by 2 bases and J by 0 bases, and 12 bases separated the two germline ends. Looked up from germline, CDR1 is SGHRS and CDR2 is YFSETQ. This CDR3 has 16 residues. CDR3 residues: CASSLRTQSSYNEQFF. CDR3 bases: TGCGCCAGCAGCTTACGGACTCAAAGCTCCTACAATGAGCAGTTCTTC.

This clonotype came up a few times. The chain joins TRBV7-8 to TRBJ2-1, with 7 bases fitting TRBD1. J gave up 3 bases and V 1 base, and 9 bases lay outside the gene matches. This CDR3 spans 17 amino acids. The germline V gene has CDR1 SGHVS and CDR2 FQNEAQ. The CDR3: CASSLGRQGPSYNEQFF. The CDR3 coding sequence is TGTGCCAGCAGCTTAGGGAGACAGGGCCCAAGCTACAATGAGCAGTTCTTC. Filled out from reference TRBV7-8 and TRBJ2-1, the complete variable domain reads GAGVSQSPRYKVAKRGQDVALRCDPISGHVSLFWYQQALGQGPEFLTYFQNEAQLDKSGLPSDRFFAERPEGSVSTLKIQRTQQEDSAVYLCASSLGRQGPSYNEQFFGPGTRLTVL.

The sample holds a few counts of this clonotype. This chain links TRBV10-3 with TRBJ1-4, with TRBD1 as a possible D gene (6 bases). The germline V gene encodes CDR1 ENHRY and CDR2 SYGVKD. This CDR3 is 13 amino acids long. The V gene lost 3 bases and the J gene lost 7 bases, with 9 bases spanning the gap. The CDR3 DNA is TGTGCCATCAGTGACGGACAGCGTGAAAAACTGTTTTTT. Translating it yields CAISDGQREKLFF.

The rearrangement uses TRBV12-3 or TRBV12-4 and TRBJ1-5, with 9 bases matching TRBD1. V lost 3 bases, J lost 5 bases, and 5 bases stayed unmatched. CDR3 length equals 15 residues. The CDR3 nucleotides read TGTGCCAGCAGTTTTAACAGGGGGCAGGATCAGCCCCAGCATTTT. Amino acids: CASSFNRGQDQPQHF.

The V call is TRBV20-1, the J call TRBJ2-3, with a weak D call TRBD1 (5 bases). The CDR3 runs to 15 residues. V dropped 8 bases and J dropped 0 bases, with 18 bases sitting between them. Germline loops: CDR1 DFQATT, CDR2 SNEGSKA (reference sequence). The CDR3 DNA reads as TGCAGTTCGGACCAGGGTCTAACTAGCACAGATACGCAGTATTTT. This gives the protein CSSDQGLTSTDTQYF.

This clonotype was seen a handful of times. The chain uses TRBV7-2 and TRBJ2-7; 8 bases fit TRBD2. From germline, CDR1 is SGHTA and CDR2 FQGNSA. The CDR3 loop spans 15 amino acids. J was trimmed by 3 bases and V by 2 bases; bases with no gene match: 6. CDR3 region: CASSLSGTSRYEQYF. The CDR3 DNA sequence: TGTGCCAGCAGCTTAAGTGGGACTAGTCGCTACGAGCAGTACTTC.

This clonotype was observed at least ten times. This chain connects TRBV20-1 to TRBJ2-5; TRBD2 is a possible D gene (6 bases). Per the germline V gene, CDR1 is DFQATT and CDR2 is SNEGSKA (reference sequence). This CDR3 has 14 residues. The germline V and J ends were trimmed by 5 bases and 1 base, with 14 bases remaining between them. The CDR3 sequence: CSAFGTGVQETQYF. DNA of the CDR3: TGCAGTGCTTTCGGGACGGGGGTCCAAGAGACCCAGTACTTC.

The V and J genes are TRBV7-2 and TRBJ2-3; no clear D gene. CDR1 SGHTA and CDR2 FQGNSA come from the germline V gene. The CDR3 totals 16 residues. V lost 5 bases and J 0 bases, leaving 15 bases between the germline ends. The CDR3, as DNA: TGTGCCAGCAGCCCGTTGCGGCGGTCAAGCACAGATACGCAGTATTTT. Translation gives CASSPLRRSSTDTQYF.

This clonotype showed up just a few times. The V call is TRBV6-1, the J call TRBJ2-3, with TRBD2 matching over 12 bases. V lost 6 bases, J lost 3 bases, and 4 bases stayed unmatched. The CDR3 runs to 15 residues. From germline, CDR1 is MNHNS and CDR2 SASEGT. The CDR3 sequence: CASSSSGRATDTQYF. The CDR3 coding sequence is TGTGCCAGCAGCTCTAGCGGGAGGGCAACAGATACGCAGTATTTT.

The gene calls are TRBV7-2 and TRBJ2-3; D gene unclear. Germline CDR1 SGHTA, CDR2 FQGNSA. V lost 5 bases and J 5 bases, leaving 11 bases between the germline ends. There are 13 residues in the CDR3. The CDR3 sequence: CASSLRPGDTQYF. The DNA for the CDR3 is TGTGCCAGCAGCCTCCGACCCGGAGATACGCAGTATTTT.

The CDR3 protein is CASSFRSGTGLCNEQFF. CDR3 DNA: TGTGCCAGCAGTTTCCGATCAGGGACAGGGCTGTGCAATGAGCAGTTCTTC. V and J are TRBV12-3 or TRBV12-4 and TRBJ2-1; 9 positions match TRBD1. CDR3 length: 17 amino acids. V was clipped by 3 bases and J by 6 bases; unmatched bases: 12.

V is TRBV2 and J is TRBJ1-5; no definite D call. Trimming took 2 bases from V and 4 from J, leaving 12 bases between them. Germline V gene data show CDR1 as SNHLY and CDR2 as FYNNEI. The length of the CDR3 is 15 residues. CDR3 DNA: TGTGCCAGCAGTGAATGGTCGGGGAGAAATCAGCCCCAGCATTTT. Its protein is CASSEWSGRNQPQHF.

This clonotype was detected a few times. CDR3 DNA: TGCGCCAGCAGCTTGGAGCGGGGGGAAGATACGCAGTATTTT. Its protein is CASSLERGEDTQYF. The chain combines TRBV5-1 with TRBJ2-3; 9 bases align to TRBD2. Germline V CDR1 and CDR2: SGHRS, YFSETQ. The CDR3 is 14 amino acids. V was clipped by 0 bases and J by 5 bases; unmatched bases: 1.

The chain carries TRBV16 and TRBJ2-7; TRBD2 is a possible D gene (5 bases). V lost 0 bases and J lost 2, with 8 bases in between. The CDR3 covers 14 residues. Germline CDR1 is KGHSY and CDR2 is FQNENV. The CDR3 sequence is CASSQSLGAYEQYF. The CDR3 coding sequence is TGTGCCAGCAGCCAATCGCTGGGAGCCTACGAGCAGTACTTC.

The chain has TRBV9 and TRBJ1-1; D perhaps matches TRBD1 (5 bases). The CDR3 sequence is 14 residues long. CDR1 is SGDLS, CDR2 YYNGEE, per germline. Trimming removed 4 bases at V and 4 bases at J, with 14 bases between. The chain's CDR3 is CASSPGRAGTEAFF. In nucleotides, the CDR3 is TGTGCCAGCAGCCCAGGCAGGGCAGGCACTGAAGCTTTCTTT.

This clonotype was seen only a few times. V is TRBV6-1 and J is TRBJ2-1, with a possible D match to TRBD2 (6 bases). CDR1 is MNHNS, CDR2 SASEGT, per germline. Trimming shortened V by 4 bases and J by 8 bases, and 15 bases separated the two germline ends. The CDR3 spans 14 residues. CDR3 sequence reads: CASSALGGAYEQFF. Written as DNA, the CDR3 is TGTGCCAGCAGTGCCTTAGGAGGGGCATATGAGCAGTTCTTC.

This clonotype has more than one count but fewer than ten. The gene calls are TRBV9 and TRBJ2-7; 9 bases line up with TRBD2. The CDR3 spans 15 residues. Unmatched junction bases numbered 4, after V lost 0 bases and J lost 3 bases. CDR1 is SGDLS, CDR2 YYNGEE, per germline. CDR3 sequence reads: CASSVGLAGNYEQYF. CDR3 DNA: TGTGCCAGCAGCGTAGGTCTAGCGGGAAACTACGAGCAGTACTTC.

J is TRBJ1-1 and V is TRBV4-3; D remains unclear. CDR1 LGHNA and CDR2 YSLEER come from the germline V gene. There are 14 residues in the CDR3. Trimming pared 0 bases from V and 3 bases from J, leaving 8 bases between. This chain's CDR3 is CASSQDFQDTEAFF. The CDR3 coding sequence is TGCGCCAGCAGCCAAGATTTTCAGGACACTGAAGCTTTCTTT.

This clonotype was seen many times. The chain combines TRBV4-3 with TRBJ2-3; TRBD2 might be the D (6 bases). Germline CDR1 reads LGHNA; CDR2 reads YSLEER. The germline V and J ends were trimmed by 7 bases and 4 bases, with 21 bases remaining between them. This CDR3 contains 16 residues. The CDR3 here is CASTPSGLHQADTQYF. Written as DNA, the CDR3 is TGCGCCAGCACCCCAAGCGGACTACACCAAGCAGATACGCAGTATTTT.

This sequence joins TRBV3-1 and TRBJ2-7; 10 bases fit TRBD2. Germline V CDR1 and CDR2: LGHDT, YNNKEL (reference sequence). This CDR3 contains 12 residues. After removal of 4 bases from V and 9 bases from J, the junction contained 3 bases not matched to a gene. In nucleotides, the CDR3 is TGTGCCAGCAGCCCCAGCGGGAGGGTGCAGTACTTC. It specifies CASSPSGRVQYF.

Turning to this clonotype: Being one base from a much bigger clone, this may be a read error. This chain uses TRBV10-3 with TRBJ1-1, with D perhaps matching TRBD1 (6 bases). Looked up from germline, CDR1 is ENHRY and CDR2 is SYGVKD. Deletions cut 3 bases from V and 7 bases from J, with 15 bases between. CDR3 length: 14 residues. CDR3 nucleotide sequence: TGTGCCATCAGTGACTCCTCCGGGGGCCGTGAAGCTTTCTTT. It is translated as CAISDSSGGREAFF.

This clonotype was found many times. V is TRBV11-2 and J is TRBJ2-1; 9 bases are a match to TRBD2. CDR3 length: 19 residues. Germline V gives CDR1 SGHAT, CDR2 FQNNGV. The junction had 17 bases not matched to a gene; V was cut back by 5 bases and J by 3 bases. CDR3 nucleotide sequence: TGTGCCAGCAGCCCTATAGCGGGAGCATTGGTCTACTACTACAATGAGCAGTTCTTC. Amino acid sequence: CASSPIAGALVYYYNEQFF.

This clonotype was observed a handful of times. The gene calls are TRBV7-2 and TRBJ2-1, with 11 positions matching TRBD2. This CDR3 region has 16 residues. Losses at the gene ends were 5 bases for V and 8 bases for J; bases not matched to a gene: 11. Germline V gene sequence: CDR1 SGHTA, CDR2 FQGNSA. CDR3 DNA sequence: TGTGCCAGCAGCCTACGCGCGACTAGCGGGGTGCATGAGCAGTTCTTC. Encoded protein: CASSLRATSGVHEQFF.

V and J are TRBV6-2 or TRBV6-3 and TRBJ1-1; 9 nucleotides align to TRBD1. Germline V gene sequence: CDR1 MNHEY, CDR2 SVGEGT. The CDR3 loop spans 14 amino acids. Unmatched junction bases numbered 6, after V lost 7 bases and J lost 3 bases. Here the CDR3 reads CASTGTGLHTEAFF. The CDR3 DNA is TGTGCCAGCACCGGGACAGGGCTCCACACTGAAGCTTTCTTT.

Many counts were recorded for this clonotype. The chain uses TRBV5-1 and TRBJ2-3; TRBD1 agrees at 7 bases. With 6 bases clipped from V and 3 bases from J, the junction kept 7 bases outside the gene matches. The CDR3 is 14 amino acids. Germline V gene data show CDR1 as SGHRS and CDR2 as YFSETQ. CDR3 protein: CASNRGPMTDTQYF. Written as DNA, the CDR3 is TGCGCCAGCAACAGGGGCCCTATGACAGATACGCAGTATTTT.

In this sample, this clonotype turned up a few times. This sequence joins TRBV20-1 and TRBJ2-7, with D possibly being TRBD1 (6 bases). The CDR3 totals 14 residues. CDR1 DFQATT and CDR2 SNEGSKA come from the germline V gene (reference sequence). The V end was cut by 5 bases, the J end by 2 bases, with 16 bases between. CDR3 nucleotides: TGCAGTGCTCCCCATGGGACAAGTCCCTACGAGCAGTACTTC. Protein: CSAPHGTSPYEQYF.